A selection of T cell receptor beta chains follows, all from one sample in a study of cytomegalovirus exposure and HLA in healthy donors. Clones were sequenced by immunoSEQ multiplex PCR, and TCRdb holds only the in-frame ones, with some missing. The sample includes some 110,000 clones, approximately 80% seen only once; the top ten take 22%. Sequences were obtained from PBMCs. The source of these receptors is a man aged 30-40 years in good health and CMV-seropositive. Each CDR3 is given with its conserved first and last residue. Fields, in order: clone size, J gene, D gene, V gene, CDR3 DNA, CDR3 protein. The D gene is left open where the match is weak. Clone size is stated in some rows and not others, as once, few, many or a class when expanded.

>many|TRBJ2-7|-|TRBV13
TGTGCCAGCAGCGGCGGCTCAAACTGGAGGGAGCAGTACTTC
CASSGGSNWREQYF
>-|TRBJ2-5|-|TRBV5-1
TGCGCCAGCAGCTCAAAAGCGGTCTGGGAGACCCAGTACTTC
CASSSKAVWETQYF
>-|TRBJ1-1|-|TRBV5-1
TGCGCCAGCAGCTTGTCCCCCGTAGGGGAACCGCCGGAAGCTTTCTTT
CASSLSPVGEPPEAFF
>-|TRBJ2-5|TRBD2|TRBV25-1
TGTGCCAGCAGTGAATATATCGGGGGGGGACGCGAACAAGAGACCCAGTACTTC
CASSEYIGGGREQETQYF
>-|TRBJ2-7|TRBD1|TRBV6-1
TGTGCCAGCAGCAGAGAAGGGACAGGGGTCTACGAGCAGTACTTC
CASSREGTGVYEQYF
>-|TRBJ1-1|TRBD1|TRBV27
TGTGCCAGCAGTTTATGGTATGGGGGGACAGGGGAGATGGGAGCTTTCTTT
CASSLWYGGTGEMGAFF
>-|TRBJ1-4|-|TRBV2
TGTGCCAGCAGGGGCGGGGCTAATAGGGAAAAACTGTTTTTT
CASRGGANREKLFF
>-|TRBJ2-2|-|TRBV10-2
TGCGCCAGCAGTGGGCGGGGAACCGGGGAGCTGTTTTTT
CASSGRGTGELFF
>-|TRBJ1-2|TRBD1|TRBV19
TGTGCCAGTGCTCCGGGACAGGGGGCCGGGTTCTATGGCTACACCTTC
CASAPGQGAGFYGYTF
>-|TRBJ2-5|TRBD1|TRBV7-9
TGTGCCAGCAGCCCGACAGGGAGAGAGACCCAGTACTTC
CASSPTGRETQYF
>-|TRBJ2-3|TRBD1|TRBV19
TGTGCCAGTAGTGTTCGACAGGGGATAAAGTGGACAGATACGCAGTATTTT
CASSVRQGIKWTDTQYF
>few|TRBJ2-5|-|TRBV4-1
TGCGCCAGCAGCCAAGCCCAGATCGCGACCCAGTACTTC
CASSQAQIATQYF
>-|TRBJ1-1|-|TRBV19
TGTGCCAGTACATCCCTACAGGGTGGGGACGGCACTGAAGCTTTCTTT
CASTSLQGGDGTEAFF
>once|TRBJ2-5|TRBD1|TRBV6-1
TGTGCCAGCAATACCGGGACAGGGGGCGGAGAGACCCAGTACTTC
CASNTGTGGGETQYF
>-|TRBJ2-1|TRBD2|TRBV5-1
TGCGCCAGCAGCGCGCTAGCGGGGGAGTCCTACAATGAGCAGTTCTTC
CASSALAGESYNEQFF
>few|TRBJ1-2|-|TRBV20-1
TGCAGTGCTAGAAGGGGCTATGGCTACACCTTC
CSARRGYGYTF
>-|TRBJ1-5|TRBD1|TRBV6-1
TGTGCCAGCAGTGTAACGAGACAGGGGAGTAGTCAGCCCCAGCATTTT
CASSVTRQGSSQPQHF
>few|TRBJ2-7|TRBD1|TRBV4-2
TGTGCCAGCAGCCAAACAGGGGCAGGGGGCTACGAGCAGTACTTC
CASSQTGAGGYEQYF
>-|TRBJ2-3|TRBD2|TRBV10-3
TGTGCCATCAGTGACGCGGGGGGGGATTACACAGATACGCAGTATTTT
CAISDAGGDYTDTQYF
>-|TRBJ2-5|-|TRBV5-1
TGCGCCAGCAGCAGCGGGACAAACCAAGAGACCCAGTACTTC
CASSSGTNQETQYF
>-|TRBJ2-2|TRBD1|TRBV4-1
TGCGCCAGCAGCCGGGACAGGGGGTTTTTATACACCGGGGAGCTGTTTTTT
CASSRDRGFLYTGELFF
>-|TRBJ1-2|TRBD1|TRBV10-1
TGCGCCAGCAGTGGCGGGACAGGTCGAAACTATGGCTACACCTTC
CASSGGTGRNYGYTF
>-|TRBJ2-6|-|TRBV4-1
TGCGCCAGCAAATTGGGCCACTCTGGGGCCAACGTCCTGACTTTC
CASKLGHSGANVLTF
>-|TRBJ1-2|-|TRBV18
TGTGCCAGCTCACCACCTACCAGGGATGGCTACACCTTC
CASSPPTRDGYTF
>-|TRBJ2-2|TRBD1|TRBV6-1
TGTGCTTCCGGGACAGAAGTAAACACCGGGGAGCTGTTTTTT
CASGTEVNTGELFF
>-|TRBJ1-6|-|TRBV18
TGTGCCAGCTCACCAGGGATCCCAGGGTCCAATTCACCCCTCCACTTT
CASSPGIPGSNSPLHF
>-|TRBJ2-1|TRBD2|TRBV7-8
TGTGCCAGCAGCCCGAGCGGGATATCCTACAATGAGCAGTTCTTC
CASSPSGISYNEQFF
>-|TRBJ1-4|TRBD1|TRBV5-6
TGTGCCAGCAGCTTGACAGGGGGCGGTGAAAAACTGTTTTTT
CASSLTGGGEKLFF
>-|TRBJ1-5|-|TRBV7-2
TGTGCCAGCAGCTTACTGGGGGCGCCGAGCAATCAGCCCCAGCATTTT
CASSLLGAPSNQPQHF
>-|TRBJ1-2|-|TRBV5-1
TGCGCCAGCAGCTTGGAAGGGGTTGGCTACACCTTC
CASSLEGVGYTF
>-|TRBJ1-6|TRBD1|TRBV5-1
TGCGCCAGCAGCCCAGGGACAGCTAATTCACCCCTCCACTTT
CASSPGTANSPLHF
>-|TRBJ2-1|TRBD2|TRBV7-9
TGTGCCAGCGGGCCTAGAGCGGGAGCCTACAATGAGCAGTTCTTC
CASGPRAGAYNEQFF
>-|TRBJ2-3|-|TRBV12-5
TGTGCTAGTGCCCCCTGGGCGGGGGCCCCTAATACGCAGTATTTT
CASAPWAGAPNTQYF
>once|TRBJ2-7|-|TRBV7-6
TGTGCCAGCAGCTCTGTAGGCAGGTACGAGCAGTACTTC
CASSSVGRYEQYF
>-|TRBJ2-1|-|TRBV6-4
TGTGCCAGCTCCCCGGGGTTTCGGGACAATGAGCAGTTCTTC
CASSPGFRDNEQFF
>-|TRBJ1-2|-|TRBV27
TGTGCCAGCAGTTTAGCTGCGGGGAGGGGGGAAGCTAACTATGGCTACACCTTC
CASSLAAGRGEANYGYTF
>-|TRBJ2-1|TRBD2|TRBV30
TGTGCCTGGAGTGTCTTAGCTCGGGGGGACGAGCAGTTCTTC
CAWSVLARGDEQFF
>-|TRBJ1-1|-|TRBV6-1
TGTGCCAGCAGTCCCCTCGGGGGAGGCACTGAAGCTTTCTTT
CASSPLGGGTEAFF
>-|TRBJ2-5|-|TRBV5-5
TGTGCCAGCAGGGAGGTCCTTAGCCGGGAGACCCAGTACTTC
CASREVLSRETQYF
>-|TRBJ2-7|-|TRBV14
TGTGCCAGCAGCCAAGGTTGGACAGTCTACGAGCAGTACTTC
CASSQGWTVYEQYF
>-|TRBJ2-3|TRBD2|TRBV7-9
TGTGCCAGCAGCCCTCCGGGGGGGGGAGATACGCAGTATTTT
CASSPPGGGDTQYF
>-|TRBJ2-5|-|TRBV7-9
TGTTCCAGCAGCTTCGAGTTAGGGAGAGAGACCCAGTACTTC
CSSSFELGRETQYF
>-|TRBJ2-1|-|TRBV14
TGTGCCAGCAGCCAAGATTTATGGGCCGTTCGTCAGTTCTTC
CASSQDLWAVRQFF
>-|TRBJ2-5|-|TRBV5-1
TGCGCCAGCAGCTTGTTTGCACGGGACCAAGAGACCCAGTACTTC
CASSLFARDQETQYF
>-|TRBJ2-5|TRBD1|TRBV5-1
TGCGCCAGCAGCTTGGCCGGCAGGGGGTTTTGGGAGACCCAGTACTTC
CASSLAGRGFWETQYF
>few|TRBJ2-5|-|TRBV28
TGTGCCAGCAGTAAGGACAGCAGGTTCGGGACCCAGTACTTC
CASSKDSRFGTQYF
>-|TRBJ1-2|TRBD1|TRBV5-6
TGTGCCAGCAGCTCTGGAGGGGGCAGGGGGATCTATGGCTACACCTTC
CASSSGGGRGIYGYTF
>-|TRBJ1-2|TRBD1|TRBV5-6
TGTGCCAGCAGCTCCGGAAGGGGGCCGGCCTATGGCTACACCTTC
CASSSGRGPAYGYTF
>-|TRBJ1-1|TRBD1|TRBV19
TGTGCCAGTAGTTTGGACAGGATGAACACTGAAGCTTTCTTT
CASSLDRMNTEAFF
>-|TRBJ2-1|TRBD2|TRBV10-1
TGCGCCAGCAGTGGGGACTACGGCTCCTACAATGAGCAGTTCTTC
CASSGDYGSYNEQFF
>-|TRBJ2-7|-|TRBV7-8
TGTGCCAGCAGCTTAGATATTCCCTACGAGCAGTACTTC
CASSLDIPYEQYF
>-|TRBJ1-3|-|TRBV11-1
TGTGCCAGCAGCCGCGACAGACACTCTGGAAACACCATATATTTT
CASSRDRHSGNTIYF
>-|TRBJ1-2|TRBD1|TRBV27
TGTGCCAGCAGTTCATCAGGGGGCCCTACCTATGGCTACACCTTC
CASSSSGGPTYGYTF
>-|TRBJ2-1|TRBD1|TRBV12-5
TGTGCTAGTGGTTTGGTAACGGGGACAGGGATGCGGAATGAGCAGTTCTTC
CASGLVTGTGMRNEQFF
>few|TRBJ2-7|-|TRBV2
TGTGCCAGCAGTGAAACGGGCAGGGGCGAGCAGTACTTC
CASSETGRGEQYF
>-|TRBJ1-3|-|TRBV10-1
TGCGCCAGCAGTGAGTCCAGGGAAAACACCATATATTTT
CASSESRENTIYF
>-|TRBJ2-7|-|TRBV11-3
TGTGCCAGCAGCTCCGGGAAAATGCCCTACGAGCAGTACTTC
CASSSGKMPYEQYF
>-|TRBJ1-1|-|TRBV5-4
TGTGCCAGCAGCTCGACAGGTCGTTATATGAACACTGAAGCTTTCTTT
CASSSTGRYMNTEAFF
>-|TRBJ1-5|TRBD1|TRBV7-2
TGTGCCAGCAGCCCTAGAGCAGGGGGTAGCAATCAGCCCCAGCATTTT
CASSPRAGGSNQPQHF